The present T cell receptor (beta chain) was sequenced within a study of blood T cell repertoires in COVID-19. Deletions cut 4 bases from V and 0 bases from J, with 10 bases between. CDR3 length: 16 residues. From germline, CDR1 is MNHEY and CDR2 SVGAGI. This clone occurred a few times. Profiled with immunoSEQ multiplex PCR; TCRdb holds only in-frame clones, not every one. The sample holds under 200,000 clones, over 80% seen once. The rearrangement uses TRBV6-5 and TRBJ2-6; D unresolved. The sample taken for sequencing was PBMCs or T cells enriched from blood (not recorded which). The sequence derives from a woman in her sixties or seventies who had recovered from COVID-19. The CDR3 DNA sequence: TGTGCCAGCAGTTCACGACAAGTCTCTGGGGCCAACGTCCTGACTTTC. Its translation is CASSSRQVSGANVLTF.